A single sample is the source of the 18 T cell receptor beta chains below, sequenced in a study of OX40 agonist ivuxolimab in advanced cancers. The library was prepared using the immunoSEQ multiplex PCR assay. TCRdb holds this immuneACCESS table with in-frame rearrangements only. Some clones are missing; in checked studies, unresolved V genes explain under half, and the rest has no known cause. The sample yields tens of thousands of clones; 85% to 95% were counted once. About 0.34% of the sample lies in the top ten. The sequenced sample was CD4+ or CD8+ T cells sorted from blood, obtained in a trial of the OX40 agonist ivuxolimab. All receptors come from an adult with an advanced solid tumor such as melanoma, head and neck, liver or kidney cancer.

This sequence joins TRBV7-2 and TRBJ2-7; 9 bases are shared with TRBD1. The CDR3 has 15 residues. Germline assignment: CDR1 SGHTA and CDR2 FQGNSA. V lost 1 base to trimming and J lost 2 bases; unmatched junction nucleotides: 3. The CDR3 loop reads CASSLEQGAAYEQYF. The CDR3 DNA sequence: TGTGCCAGCAGCTTAGAACAGGGGGCGGCCTACGAGCAGTACTTC.

The rearrangement uses TRBV2 and TRBJ1-1; 7 bases fit TRBD1. With 6 bases clipped from V and 0 bases from J, the junction kept 4 bases outside the gene matches. The CDR3 extends over 14 amino acids. Germline V lookup: CDR1 SNHLY, CDR2 FYNNEI. Here the CDR3 reads CASRMGQLNTEAFF. CDR3 DNA sequence: TGTGCCAGCAGAATGGGACAGTTGAACACTGAAGCTTTCTTT.

This chain connects TRBV5-1 to TRBJ2-5; 10 bases agree with TRBD2. V shed 1 base, J shed 6 bases, and the junction held 9 bases outside the gene matches. The CDR3 consists of 16 residues. Germline lookup yields CDR1 SGHRS and CDR2 YFSETQ. CDR3 amino acids: CASSLQASGSRQTQYF. The CDR3 nucleotides are TGCGCCAGCAGCTTGCAAGCTAGCGGGAGCCGTCAGACCCAGTACTTC.

CDR3 DNA: TGCGCCAGCAGCGTGGCAGGTACAGGGATCTCCTCTGGGGCCAACGTCCTGACTTTC. Protein product: CASSVAGTGISSGANVLTF. The chain is built from TRBV5-1 and TRBJ2-6; D may be TRBD1 (6 bases). Trimming took 4 bases from V and 0 from J, leaving 20 bases between them. The CDR3 runs 19 residues. Germline V gives CDR1 SGHRS, CDR2 YFSETQ.

The chain recombines TRBV5-4 with TRBJ2-3; 7 bases agree with TRBD2. CDR1 and CDR2 from the germline V gene are SGHNT and YYREEE (reference sequence). This CDR3 is 16 amino acids long. The V gene end was trimmed by 4 bases and the J gene end by 1 base; junction bases not matched to a gene: 9. The CDR3 here is CASSPRLAGGTDTQYF. DNA of the CDR3: TGTGCCAGCAGCCCCCGCCTCGCGGGGGGCACAGATACGCAGTATTTT.

This rearrangement joins TRBV7-2 to TRBJ1-5; D is ambiguous. This CDR3 spans 13 amino acids. Between the trimmed V and J ends, which lost 1 base and 3 bases, there was a span of 4 bases. From germline, CDR1 is SGHTA and CDR2 FQGNSA. CDR3 in DNA: TGTGCCAGCAGCTTAGGCCTCAATCAGCCCCAGCATTTT. Translation: CASSLGLNQPQHF.

The rearrangement links TRBV5-4 to TRBJ2-7, with D perhaps TRBD1 (5 bases). Germline V CDR1 and CDR2: SGHNT, YYREEE (reference sequence). This CDR3 region has 15 residues. V lost 1 base, J lost 6 bases, and 17 bases lay in between. CDR3 region: CASSLRVGPFREQYF. CDR3 nucleotide sequence: TGTGCCAGCAGCTTGCGGGTGGGGCCCTTCCGCGAGCAGTACTTC.

This clone was seen only once. The chain recombines TRBV5-1 with TRBJ1-6; 7 nucleotides align to TRBD1. The CDR3 spans 15 residues. Germline V CDR1 and CDR2: SGHRS, YFSETQ. Trimming removed 2 bases from V and 8 bases from J; junction bases left unmatched: 7. Here the CDR3 reads CASSFQQGRDSPLHF. CDR3 nucleotides: TGCGCCAGCAGCTTCCAACAGGGGAGGGATTCACCCCTCCACTTT.

The rearrangement uses TRBV19 and TRBJ2-5, with 7 bases aligning to TRBD1. In germline, CDR1 is LNHDA, CDR2 SQIVND (reference sequence). The CDR3 extends over 16 amino acids. Trimming cost V 5 bases and J 6 bases; bases outside gene matches: 15. The CDR3 DNA reads TGTGCCAGTAGTGACCGGGGACAGACGTACGGACAGACCCAGTACTTC. Encoded protein: CASSDRGQTYGQTQYF.

The chain couples TRBV18 to TRBJ1-6, with a possible D match to TRBD1 (6 bases). V lost 0 bases to trimming and J lost 10 bases, with 19 bases between them. Germline lookup yields CDR1 KGHSH and CDR2 LQKENI. This CDR3 region has 17 residues. The DNA for the CDR3 is TGTGCCAGCTCACCACCGATAGGTAAAGGGGGAGAATCACCCCTCCACTTT. It yields the protein CASSPPIGKGGESPLHF.

The chain has TRBV5-1 and TRBJ2-3; possibly TRBD1 for D (5 bases). Per germline, CDR1 SGHRS and CDR2 YFSETQ. The CDR3 runs 14 residues. The V and J ends lost 4 bases and 1 base respectively, with 10 bases between them. The DNA for the CDR3 is TGCGCCAGCAGCCCAGGGCACGGCACAGATACGCAGTATTTT. Protein sequence: CASSPGHGTDTQYF.

This clone appeared a few times. The gene calls are TRBV6-1 and TRBJ1-1, with D maybe TRBD1 (6 bases). The V gene lost 6 bases and the J gene lost 3 bases, with 14 bases spanning the gap. The CDR3 extends over 14 amino acids. Germline-derived CDR1 and CDR2 are MNHNS and SASEGT. The CDR3 DNA reads as TGTGCCAGCAGGATGGGACATGGGGACACTGAAGCTTTCTTT. Translation gives CASRMGHGDTEAFF.

In this sample, this clone turned up once. The chain couples TRBV4-3 to TRBJ2-5, with D unresolved. The end of the DNA aligns better with TRBJ2-7, so the J call may be wrong. The germline CDR1 and CDR2 sequences are LGHNA and YSLEER. There are 15 residues in the CDR3. The CDR3 region has the DNA TGCGCCAGCAGCCAACGTACCAGAGATGTCTACGAGCAGTACTTC. It specifies CASSQRTRDVYEQYF.

The chain employs TRBV9 and TRBJ1-1; possibly TRBD1 for D (6 bases). The V gene's germline CDR1 is SGDLS and CDR2 YYNGEE. The CDR3 sequence is 15 residues long. Trimming stripped 2 bases from V and 0 bases from J, with 11 bases between. The CDR3 DNA reads TGTGCCAGCAGCGTGGACAGAGGTCTGAACACTGAAGCTTTCTTT. This gives the protein CASSVDRGLNTEAFF.

The chain carries TRBV28 and TRBJ1-5, with 9 bases fitting TRBD1. The germline V gene has CDR1 MDHEN and CDR2 SYDVKM. The CDR3 consists of 13 residues. V was pared by 6 bases and J by 6 bases, with 3 bases of the junction left unmatched. The CDR3 is CASRQGAGQPQHF. The CDR3 DNA reads TGTGCCAGCAGACAGGGGGCTGGTCAGCCCCAGCATTTT.

The gene calls are TRBV5-1 and TRBJ1-3, with 8 nucleotides matching TRBD1. The V segment lost 2 bases and the J segment 0 bases; nucleotides outside the gene matches: 4. This CDR3 is built from 16 residues. In germline, CDR1 is SGHRS, CDR2 YFSETQ. The CDR3 loop is CASSFQGAVSGNTIYF. The CDR3, as DNA: TGCGCCAGCAGCTTCCAGGGGGCGGTCTCTGGAAACACCATATATTTT.

V is TRBV28 and J is TRBJ2-7; 11 nucleotides match TRBD1. V shed 3 bases, J shed 3 bases, and the junction held 7 bases outside the gene matches. Germline-derived CDR1 and CDR2 are MDHEN and SYDVKM. The CDR3 has 16 residues. CDR3 coding DNA: TGTGCCAGCAGTTTGTATGGGACAGGGGGACACTACGAGCAGTACTTC. Amino acids: CASSLYGTGGHYEQYF. The variable domain in full, with the rest retrieved from reference TRBV28 and TRBJ2-7, is DVKVTQSSRYLVKRTGEKVFLECVQDMDHENMFWYRQDPGLGLRLIYFSYDVKMKEKGDIPEGYSVSREKKERFSLILESASTNQTSMYLCASSLYGTGGHYEQYFGPGTRLTVT.

V and J are TRBV28 and TRBJ1-5, with D maybe TRBD1 (6 bases). The V end lost 5 bases, the J end lost 3 bases, and 14 bases lay between the germline ends. The CDR3 is made up of 15 amino acids. Germline loops: CDR1 MDHEN, CDR2 SYDVKM. DNA of the CDR3: TGTGCCAGCAGTACCGCCCAGGGGAACAATCAGCCCCAGCATTTT. It codes for CASSTAQGNNQPQHF.